The 14 T cell receptor beta chains reported below all come from one sample, sequenced in a study of cytomegalovirus exposure and HLA in healthy donors (TCRdb year 2017). To prepare the library, the immunoSEQ multiplex PCR assay was applied. The multiplex PCR relied on a mix of 60 forward primers for TCR Vbeta segments and 13 reverse primers for TCR Jbeta segments. What TCRdb holds here is the immuneACCESS table cut down to in-frame rearrangements. Part of the clones is not present; checked against another copy, under half of the missing clones reflect an unresolved V gene, and the others are unexplained. In this sample the table shows about 59,000 clones, 70% to 75% of which occur a single time. Of the sample, almost 7% is held by the ten largest clones. The sample taken for sequencing was PBMCs. These receptor sequences come from a man younger than 40 in good health and CMV-seropositive.

The chain joins TRBV2 to TRBJ2-4, with 13 bases lining up with TRBD2. The CDR3 loop spans 16 amino acids. Germline CDR1 is SNHLY and CDR2 is FYNNEI. V trimming: 6 bases; J trimming: 3 bases; junction bases outside the gene matches: 5. The CDR3 DNA is TGTGCCAGCAGGGGCCGACTAGCGGGGGGCAAAAACATTCAGTACTTC. As protein: CASRGRLAGGKNIQYF.

The CDR3 sequence is CASRTTWGGWNSPLHF. The CDR3 DNA is TGTGCCAGTAGAACGACATGGGGGGGCTGGAATTCACCCCTCCACTTT. This sequence joins TRBV19 and TRBJ1-6; D perhaps matches TRBD1 (6 bases). V was clipped by 6 bases and J by 7 bases, with 19 bases between them. The CDR3 consists of 16 residues. Germline V gene sequence: CDR1 LNHDA, CDR2 SQIVND (reference sequence).

The gene calls are TRBV7-9 and TRBJ2-7; D might be TRBD1 (6 bases). Trimming cost V 5 bases and J 0 bases, with 14 bases left between them. The CDR3 is 15 amino acids. CDR1 SEHNR and CDR2 FQNEAQ come from the germline V gene (reference sequence). The CDR3 nucleotides read TGTGCCAGCAGCCCCGGACAGTATAGCTCCTACGAGCAGTACTTC. It codes for CASSPGQYSSYEQYF. Full variable domain (remainder filled in from reference TRBV7-9 and TRBJ2-7): DTGVSQNPRHKITKRGQNVTFRCDPISEHNRLYWYRQTLGQGPEFLTYFQNEAQLEKSRLLSDRFSAERPKGSFSTLEIQRTEQGDSAMYLCASSPGQYSSYEQYFGPGTRLTVT.

There are a few counts of this clone. The genes are TRBV4-2 and TRBJ1-4, with a tentative D call TRBD1 (6 bases). Per the germline V gene, CDR1 is LGHNA and CDR2 is YNFKEQ. The CDR3 sequence is 16 residues long. V dropped 0 bases and J dropped 3 bases, with 11 bases sitting between them. The CDR3 region has the DNA TGTGCCAGCAGCCAAGATGGGGGCAAGGCTAATGAAAAACTGTTTTTT. Translated, it gives CASSQDGGKANEKLFF.

The chain employs TRBV20-1 and TRBJ2-7, with D maybe TRBD2 (5 bases). The germline V gene has CDR1 DFQATT and CDR2 SNEGSKA (reference sequence). The length of the CDR3 is 11 residues. Trimming removed 4 bases from V and 7 bases from J, with 11 bases in between. CDR3 sequence: CSAISPGEQYF. CDR3 DNA: TGCAGTGCTATCAGCCCGGGGGAGCAGTACTTC.

This chain joins TRBV11-2 and TRBJ1-3, with 8 nucleotides matching TRBD1. CDR3 length equals 17 residues. V lost 2 bases, J lost 2 bases, and 8 bases stayed unmatched. Germline values: CDR1 SGHAT, CDR2 FQNNGV. As DNA, the CDR3 is TGTGCCAGCAGCTTATACGGACAGGGCTCTCCTGGAAACACCATATATTTT. Translation gives CASSLYGQGSPGNTIYF. The full variable domain, completed using reference TRBV11-2 and TRBJ1-3, is EAGVAQSPRYKIIEKRQSVAFWCNPISGHATLYWYQQILGQGPKLLIQFQNNGVVDDSQLPKDRFSAERLKGVDSTLKIQPAKLEDSAVYLCASSLYGQGSPGNTIYFGEGSWLTVV.

The V gene is TRBV7-9, the J gene TRBJ2-2, with TRBD1 identical over 9 bases. The CDR3 spans 16 residues. Germline V CDR1 and CDR2: SEHNR, FQNEAQ (reference sequence). V lost 5 bases, J lost 9 bases, and 13 bases stayed unmatched. The CDR3 region has the DNA TGTGCCAGCAGCAACCCCGGGACAGGGAGGACCAGGGAGCTGTTTTTT. It yields the protein CASSNPGTGRTRELFF.

The chain is built from TRBV6-5 and TRBJ1-5; D possibly corresponds to TRBD1 (5 bases). The V and J ends lost 6 bases and 0 bases respectively, with 12 bases between them. Germline values: CDR1 MNHEY, CDR2 SVGAGI. CDR3 size: 15 residues. For the CDR3, the DNA is TGTGCCAGCAGCCGACAGTGGGGTAGCAATCAGCCCCAGCATTTT. Translating it yields CASSRQWGSNQPQHF.

V usage is TRBV28 and J usage is TRBJ1-4; the D is unclear. V was clipped by 8 bases and J by 10 bases, with 23 bases between them. Germline V gene data show CDR1 as MDHEN and CDR2 as SYDVKM. The CDR3 consists of 15 residues. CDR3 DNA sequence: TGTGCCAGCTATACCGGACTAGGCCCAAAAGGAAAACTGTTTTTT. Protein: CASYTGLGPKGKLFF.

The chain is built from TRBV6-5 and TRBJ1-3, with 7 bases identical to TRBD1. This CDR3 comprises 14 residues. Germline V gene sequence: CDR1 MNHEY, CDR2 SVGAGI. The V and J ends lost 5 bases and 0 bases, in that order; junction bases with no gene match: 1. The CDR3 nucleotides read TGTGCCAGCAGTCGACAGGGCTCTGGAAACACCATATATTTT. Amino acid sequence: CASSRQGSGNTIYF.

This clone has just a few counts. V usage is TRBV27 and J usage is TRBJ2-3, with D possibly being TRBD1 (5 bases). The CDR3 covers 13 residues. The germline V gene has CDR1 MNHEY and CDR2 SMNVEV (reference sequence). With 3 bases removed from V and 6 bases from J, the gap between germline ends came to 10 bases. CDR3 in amino acids: CASSFRVRDTQYF. The CDR3 DNA reads as TGTGCCAGCAGTTTCAGGGTTCGTGATACGCAGTATTTT.

V is TRBV4-1 and J is TRBJ1-5; the match to TRBD1 covers 8 bases. V gave up 5 bases and J gave up 7 bases; unmatched junction bases: 13. The CDR3 is 16 residues long. From germline, CDR1 is MGHRA and CDR2 YSYEKL. CDR3 bases: TGCGCCAGCAGCGTATCACTACAGGGGGTAGGACAGCCCCAGCATTTT. This encodes CASSVSLQGVGQPQHF.

This clone was seen once. V gene TRBV5-1 combines with J gene TRBJ2-3; 9 bases are shared with TRBD2. Looked up from germline, CDR1 is SGHRS and CDR2 is YFSETQ. V was clipped by 0 bases and J by 1 base; unmatched bases: 9. The CDR3 extends over 18 amino acids. For the CDR3, the DNA is TGCGCCAGCAGCTTGGGGGGATCGCGGGGGGGCCGCACAGATACGCAGTATTTT. Its protein product is CASSLGGSRGGRTDTQYF.

This clone has more than one count but fewer than ten. This chain joins TRBV5-1 and TRBJ1-4; D possibly corresponds to TRBD1 (6 bases). The ends were cut back, 4 bases at V and 4 bases at J, with 14 bases in the middle. The CDR3 contains 15 residues. Germline lookup yields CDR1 SGHRS and CDR2 YFSETQ. Here the CDR3 reads CASSPGRGGNEKLFF. CDR3 nucleotide sequence: TGCGCCAGCAGCCCCGGGAGGGGGGGTAATGAAAAACTGTTTTTT.